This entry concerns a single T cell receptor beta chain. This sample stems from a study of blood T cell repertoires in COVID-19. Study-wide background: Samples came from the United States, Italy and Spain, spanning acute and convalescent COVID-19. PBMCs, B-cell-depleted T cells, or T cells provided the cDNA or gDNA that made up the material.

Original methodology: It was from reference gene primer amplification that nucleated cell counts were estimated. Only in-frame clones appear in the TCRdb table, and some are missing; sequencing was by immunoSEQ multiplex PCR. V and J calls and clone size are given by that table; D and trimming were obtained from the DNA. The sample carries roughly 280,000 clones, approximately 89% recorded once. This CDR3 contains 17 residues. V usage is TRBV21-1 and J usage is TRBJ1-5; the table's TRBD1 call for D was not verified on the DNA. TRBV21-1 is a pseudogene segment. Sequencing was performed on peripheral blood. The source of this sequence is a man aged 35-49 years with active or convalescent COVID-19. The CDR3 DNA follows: TGTGCCAGCAGCGGCCGAAAAGGACAGAATAGCAATCAGCCCCAGCATTTT. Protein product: CASSGRKGQNSNQPQHF.